The 24 T cell receptor beta chains presented below share a single source sample, sequenced in a study of shared clonotypes between healthy human individuals. TCRdb's copy holds only in-frame clones and misses some; the assay was immunoSEQ multiplex PCR. This sample has approximately 2,000,000 clones, with just under 95% found just once. The sample taken for sequencing was naive CD4+ T cells from PBMCs. This sample's subset: CD45RA+ positively selected. The receptor source for this set is a man aged 18 to 30 in good health. Some clones in this sample may be carry-over from other donors' samples.

The V call is TRBV29-1, the J call TRBJ2-5, with D uncertain. The CDR3 loop spans 11 amino acids. Germline V lookup: CDR1 SQVTM, CDR2 ANQGSEA. The ends were cut back, 1 base at V and 7 bases at J, with 7 bases in the middle. The CDR3 DNA reads TGCAGCGTTGAAGCACGAGGGACCCAGTACTTC. This gives the protein CSVEARGTQYF. The complete variable domain, with remaining parts taken from reference TRBV29-1 and TRBJ2-5, reads SAVISQKPSRDICQRGTSLTIQCQVDSQVTMMFWYRQQPGQSLTLIATANQGSEATYESGFVIDKFPISRPNLTFSTLTVSNMSPEDSSIYLCSVEARGTQYFGPGTRLLVL.

The rearrangement uses TRBV7-9 and TRBJ2-5; the match to TRBD2 covers 7 bases. From germline, CDR1 is SEHNR and CDR2 FQNEAQ (reference sequence). The CDR3 sequence is 16 residues long. The V gene end was trimmed by 3 bases and the J gene end by 3 bases; junction bases not matched to a gene: 10. The CDR3 sequence: CASSLSGAGSKETQYF. CDR3 DNA sequence: TGTGCCAGCAGCTTGAGCGGGGCCGGGTCCAAAGAGACCCAGTACTTC.

To note about this clone: Other DNA sequences in this specimen translate into the identical CDR3. J is TRBJ1-3 and V is TRBV7-3, with D unclear. Germline values: CDR1 SGHTA, CDR2 FQGTGA. Trimming removed 3 bases from V and 4 bases from J, with 10 bases in between. The CDR3 covers 14 residues. CDR3: CASSLEGTGNTIYF. Here the CDR3 DNA reads TGTGCCAGCAGCTTGGAGGGTACGGGAAACACCATATATTTT.

This sequence joins TRBV11-2 and TRBJ2-1; the match to TRBD2 covers 7 bases. Trimming cost V 2 bases and J 14 bases; bases outside gene matches: 15. In germline, CDR1 is SGHAT, CDR2 FQNNGV. This CDR3 has 15 amino acids. The CDR3 bases are TGTGCCAGCAGCTTAAGCGGGAAAAAACGCCCCCCTGAGTTCTTC. Its translation: CASSLSGKKRPPEFF. Supplemented by reference TRBV11-2 and TRBJ2-1, the full variable domain reads EAGVAQSPRYKIIEKRQSVAFWCNPISGHATLYWYQQILGQGPKLLIQFQNNGVVDDSQLPKDRFSAERLKGVDSTLKIQPAKLEDSAVYLCASSLSGKKRPPEFFGPGTRLTVL.

The V and J genes are TRBV5-4 and TRBJ1-1; a weak D match, TRBD1 (6 bases). Germline V lookup: CDR1 SGHNT, CDR2 YYREEE (reference sequence). The CDR3 covers 15 residues. Trimming removed 6 bases at V and 3 bases at J, with 18 bases between. CDR3 DNA sequence: TGTGCCAGCACCCTTTCTCAGGGGATGGACACTGAAGCTTTCTTT. This sequence encodes CASTLSQGMDTEAFF. Together with reference TRBV5-4 and TRBJ1-1, the CDR3 gives the full variable domain: ETGVTQSPTHLIKTRGQQVTLRCSSQSGHNTVSWYQQALGQGPQFIFQYYREEENGRGNFPPRFSGLQFPNYSSELNVNALELDDSALYLCASTLSQGMDTEAFFGQGTRLTVV.

V gene TRBV5-1 combines with J gene TRBJ2-3, with D unclear. Trimming cost V 0 bases and J 9 bases, with 8 bases left between them. This CDR3 is 12 amino acids long. The germline CDR1 and CDR2 sequences are SGHRS and YFSETQ. CDR3 DNA: TGCGCCAGCAGCTTGGAGGCTGGGACGCAGTATTTT. As protein: CASSLEAGTQYF.

CDR3 amino acids: CASSQVLGRTTNEKLFF. The CDR3 region has the DNA TGTGCCAGCAGCCAAGTCCTGGGGAGGACCACTAATGAAAAACTGTTTTTT. The genes are TRBV14 and TRBJ1-4; D gene unclear. This CDR3 contains 17 residues. Germline V CDR1 and CDR2: SGHDN, FVKESK. V was cut by 1 base and J by 2 bases, with 14 bases left in between. The full variable domain, completed using reference TRBV14 and TRBJ1-4, is EAGVTQFPSHSVIEKGQTVTLRCDPISGHDNLYWYRRVMGKEIKFLLHFVKESKQDESGMPNNRFLAERTGGTYSTLKVQPAELEDSGVYFCASSQVLGRTTNEKLFFGSGTQLSVL.

The CDR3: CASSLPGLAGGRGEQFF. The CDR3 DNA sequence: TGTGCCAGCAGCTTGCCGGGACTAGCGGGGGGTAGAGGGGAGCAGTTCTTC. This chain uses TRBV5-4 with TRBJ2-1; TRBD2 agrees at 15 bases. This CDR3 is 17 amino acids long. Per the germline V gene, CDR1 is SGHNT and CDR2 is YYREEE (reference sequence). Trimming at V came to 1 base and at J to 10 bases, leaving 9 bases not matched to a gene.

This sequence joins TRBV6-1 and TRBJ2-2; D gene unclear. This CDR3 has 14 residues. V lost 3 bases, J lost 4 bases, and 9 bases lay in between. Germline CDR1 reads MNHNS; CDR2 reads SASEGT. CDR3 DNA sequence: TGTGCCAGCAGTGACAGACTGCCCACCGGGGAGCTGTTTTTT. Protein: CASSDRLPTGELFF.

CDR3 residues: CASSLRTFEQFF. CDR3 in DNA: TGTGCCAGTAGTTTAAGGACTTTCGAGCAGTTCTTC. V is TRBV19 and J is TRBJ2-1, with TRBD2 as a possible D gene (5 bases). Trimming left V 5 bases short and J 10 bases short, with 12 bases between. This CDR3 has 12 amino acids. Germline V gene sequence: CDR1 LNHDA, CDR2 SQIVND (reference sequence).

The CDR3 loop reads CASNREAGNEQFF. CDR3 bases: TGTGCCAGCAACCGGGAGGCCGGGAATGAGCAGTTCTTC. The chain couples TRBV2 to TRBJ2-1; 7 nucleotides line up with TRBD2. From germline, CDR1 is SNHLY and CDR2 FYNNEI. With V trimmed by 7 bases and J by 7 bases, 7 bases remained unmatched. CDR3 length equals 13 residues.

The V and J genes are TRBV2 and TRBJ2-7; D is perhaps TRBD1 (5 bases). V gave up 4 bases and J gave up 6 bases, with 10 bases separating them. Germline CDR1 reads SNHLY; CDR2 reads FYNNEI. The CDR3 is made up of 12 amino acids. This CDR3 reads CASSVWGGEQYF. CDR3 nucleotides: TGTGCCAGCAGTGTTTGGGGCGGCGAGCAGTACTTC.

J is TRBJ1-2 and V is TRBV7-9; possible D gene TRBD1, 5 bases. CDR1 and CDR2 (germline): SEHNR, FQNEAQ (reference sequence). V dropped 1 base and J dropped 6 bases, with 12 bases sitting between them. The CDR3 totals 14 residues. The CDR3: CASSLEVGTNGYTF. In DNA, the CDR3 is TGTGCCAGCAGCTTAGAAGTAGGGACGAATGGCTACACCTTC.

The V call is TRBV21-1, the J call TRBJ1-1. TRBV21-1 is an annotated pseudogene. The CDR3 has 12 residues. The CDR3 protein is CASSGENTEAFF. CDR3 sequence (DNA): TGTGCCAGCAGCGGTGAGAACACTGAAGCTTTCTTT.

This chain links TRBV28 with TRBJ1-2, with a weak D call TRBD1 (5 bases). Germline V CDR1 and CDR2: MDHEN, SYDVKM. There are 18 residues in the CDR3. V dropped 3 bases and J dropped 0 bases, with 20 bases sitting between them. The CDR3 region has the DNA TGTGCCAGCAGTTTGGATACTCGGCGCAGGGACCCTAACTATGGCTACACCTTC. Translating it yields CASSLDTRRRDPNYGYTF.

As to this clone: Other DNA sequences from this sample encode an identical CDR3 as well. The chain recombines TRBV7-2 with TRBJ1-2; 7 bases align to TRBD1. The CDR3 is 14 amino acids. Germline assignment: CDR1 SGHTA and CDR2 FQGNSA. Trimming removed 2 bases from V and 2 bases from J; junction bases left unmatched: 2. The CDR3 here is CASSLRQGNYGYTF. The CDR3 region has the DNA TGTGCCAGCAGCTTACGACAGGGAAACTATGGCTACACCTTC.

On this clone: Other DNA sequences within the sample encode an identical CDR3. The J gene is TRBJ2-2, the V gene TRBV4-3; D might be TRBD1 (5 bases). Germline V gene lookup returns CDR1 LGHNA and CDR2 YSLEER. The CDR3 runs to 15 residues. Between the trimmed V and J ends, which lost 1 base and 2 bases, there was a span of 8 bases. The CDR3 loop is CASSQGGGNTGELFF. The CDR3 DNA follows: TGCGCCAGCAGCCAAGGGGGCGGCAACACCGGGGAGCTGTTTTTT.

The J gene is TRBJ2-7, the V gene TRBV27; 10 nucleotides match TRBD2. V lost 3 bases and J lost 7; bases outside the gene matches: 12. This CDR3 contains 16 residues. In germline, CDR1 is MNHEY, CDR2 SMNVEV (reference sequence). The CDR3 DNA is TGTGCCAGCAGTTTGGGACAGGCCCTAGCGGGAGTGGAGCAGTACTTC. Its protein is CASSLGQALAGVEQYF.

This chain joins TRBV6-5 and TRBJ2-7; D may be TRBD1 (6 bases). This CDR3 comprises 16 residues. The germline V and J ends were trimmed by 2 bases and 5 bases, with 19 bases remaining between them. Germline V gene lookup returns CDR1 MNHEY and CDR2 SVGAGI. CDR3 in amino acids: CASSYRDTLPGNEQYF. CDR3 coding DNA: TGTGCCAGCAGTTACAGGGACACCCTTCCTGGGAACGAGCAGTACTTC.

Points on this clone: This specimen includes other DNA sequences encoding the same CDR3. The rearrangement joins TRBV5-1 to TRBJ1-4; D gene unclear. Trimming cost V 0 bases and J 0 bases, with 6 bases left between them. CDR3 length: 15 amino acids. Germline V gene data show CDR1 as SGHRS and CDR2 as YFSETQ. CDR3: CASSLGTATNEKLFF. In DNA form, the CDR3 reads TGCGCCAGCAGCTTGGGCACTGCAACTAATGAAAAACTGTTTTTT.

Comments on this clone: The limits of the CDR3 on the DNA are not certain, so only TCRdb's listed CDR3 is given. The genes are TRBV28 and TRBJ2-1; the table's D call, TRBD2, was not checked against the DNA. The CDR3 is 20 residues long, counting both termini. From germline, CDR1 is MDHEN and CDR2 SYDVKM. CDR3 region: CASSTSGLAGVKRRNNEQFF.

The V call is TRBV5-4, the J call TRBJ2-1; 14 positions match TRBD2. The CDR3 spans 15 residues. Germline V gives CDR1 SGHNT, CDR2 YYREEE (reference sequence). The trim removed 4 bases at V and 7 bases at J, leaving 4 bases unmatched. In DNA, the CDR3 is TGTGCCAGCAGCAGCCGGACTAGCGGGAGGAATGAGCAGTTCTTC. Translated: CASSSRTSGRNEQFF.

This clone has only a few counts. The J gene is TRBJ2-3, the V gene TRBV5-6; no clear D. The CDR3 is 14 residues long. The V end was cut by 0 bases, the J end by 10 bases, with 15 bases between. Germline CDR1 SGHDT, CDR2 YYEEEE. Here the CDR3 DNA reads TGTGCCAGCAGCTTGGCAGGACCAAGGCCTGCGCAGTATTTT. It yields the protein CASSLAGPRPAQYF.

In the case of this clone: Other nucleotide sequences from this sample produce the same CDR3. This chain's CDR3 is CAWSGTGNTIYF. The DNA of the CDR3 is TGTGCCTGGAGTGGGACCGGAAACACCATATATTTT. The rearrangement uses TRBV30 and TRBJ1-3, with D uncertain. The CDR3 loop spans 12 amino acids. Germline lookup yields CDR1 GTSNPN and CDR2 SVGIG (reference sequence). Trimming took off 1 base at V and 4 bases at J, with 5 bases between the two ends.